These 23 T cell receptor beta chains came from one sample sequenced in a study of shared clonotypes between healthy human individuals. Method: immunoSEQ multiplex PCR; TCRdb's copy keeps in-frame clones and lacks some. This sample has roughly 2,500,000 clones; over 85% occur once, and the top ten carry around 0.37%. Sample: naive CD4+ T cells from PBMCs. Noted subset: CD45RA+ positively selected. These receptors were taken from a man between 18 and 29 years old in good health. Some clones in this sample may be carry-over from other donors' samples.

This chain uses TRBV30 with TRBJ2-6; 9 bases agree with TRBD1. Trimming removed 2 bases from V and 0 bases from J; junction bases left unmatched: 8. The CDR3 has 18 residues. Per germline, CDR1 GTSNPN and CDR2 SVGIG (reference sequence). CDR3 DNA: TGTGCCTGGAGTCGGGACAGGGCTACTTCCTCTGGGGCCAACGTCCTGACTTTC. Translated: CAWSRDRATSSGANVLTF.

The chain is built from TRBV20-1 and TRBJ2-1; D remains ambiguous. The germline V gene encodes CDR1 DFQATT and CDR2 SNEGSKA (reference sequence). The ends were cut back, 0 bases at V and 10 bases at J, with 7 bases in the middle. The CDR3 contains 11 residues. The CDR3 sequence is CSARDAREQFF. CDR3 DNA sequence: TGCAGTGCTAGAGATGCACGGGAGCAGTTCTTC.

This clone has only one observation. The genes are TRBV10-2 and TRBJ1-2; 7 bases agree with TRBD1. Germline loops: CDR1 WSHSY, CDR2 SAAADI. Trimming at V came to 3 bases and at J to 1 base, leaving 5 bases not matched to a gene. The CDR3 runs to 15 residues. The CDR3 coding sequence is TGCGCCAGCAGTGACCGGGACAGTTATAACTATGGCTACACCTTC. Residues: CASSDRDSYNYGYTF.

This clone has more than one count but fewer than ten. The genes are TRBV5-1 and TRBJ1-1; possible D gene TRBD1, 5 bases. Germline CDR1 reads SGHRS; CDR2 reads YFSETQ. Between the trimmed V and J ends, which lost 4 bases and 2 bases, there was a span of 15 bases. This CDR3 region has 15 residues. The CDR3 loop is CASSPTRGGNTEAFF. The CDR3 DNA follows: TGCGCCAGCAGCCCGACGCGGGGGGGTAACACTGAAGCTTTCTTT. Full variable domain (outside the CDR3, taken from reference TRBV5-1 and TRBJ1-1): KAGVTQTPRYLIKTRGQQVTLSCSPISGHRSVSWYQQTPGQGLQFLFEYFSETQRNKGNFPGRFSGRQFSNSRSEMNVSTLELGDSALYLCASSPTRGGNTEAFFGQGTRLTVV.

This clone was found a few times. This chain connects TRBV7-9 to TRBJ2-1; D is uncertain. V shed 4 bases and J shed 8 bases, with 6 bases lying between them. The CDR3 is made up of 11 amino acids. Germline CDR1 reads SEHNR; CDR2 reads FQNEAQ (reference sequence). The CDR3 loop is CASSSLDEQFF. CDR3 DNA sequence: TGTGCCAGCAGCTCATTAGATGAGCAGTTCTTC.

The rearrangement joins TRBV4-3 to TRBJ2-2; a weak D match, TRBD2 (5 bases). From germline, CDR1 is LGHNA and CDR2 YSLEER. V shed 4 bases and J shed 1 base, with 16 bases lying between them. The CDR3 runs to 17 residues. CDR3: CASSPTGTTENTGELFF. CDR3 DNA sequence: TGCGCCAGCAGCCCCACGGGAACAACCGAGAACACCGGGGAGCTGTTTTTT.

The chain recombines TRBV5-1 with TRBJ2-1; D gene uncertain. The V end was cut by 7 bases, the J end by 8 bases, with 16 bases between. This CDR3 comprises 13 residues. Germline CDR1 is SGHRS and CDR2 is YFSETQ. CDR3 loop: CASRDPGFDEQFF. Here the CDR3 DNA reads TGCGCCAGCCGAGATCCTGGGTTCGATGAGCAGTTCTTC.

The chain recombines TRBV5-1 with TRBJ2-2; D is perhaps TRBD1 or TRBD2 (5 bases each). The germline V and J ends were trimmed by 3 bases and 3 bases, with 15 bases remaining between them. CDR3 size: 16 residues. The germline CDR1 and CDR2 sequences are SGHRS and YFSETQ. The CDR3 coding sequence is TGCGCCAGCAGCTACCTCCCGGGACCGGACACCGGGGAGCTGTTTTTT. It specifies CASSYLPGPDTGELFF.

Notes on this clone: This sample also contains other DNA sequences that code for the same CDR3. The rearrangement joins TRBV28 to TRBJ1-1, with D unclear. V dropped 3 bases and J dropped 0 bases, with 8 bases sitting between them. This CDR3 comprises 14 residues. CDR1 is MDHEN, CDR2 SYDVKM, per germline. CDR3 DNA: TGTGCCAGCAGTTTCTCCGGGATGAACACTGAAGCTTTCTTT. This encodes CASSFSGMNTEAFF.

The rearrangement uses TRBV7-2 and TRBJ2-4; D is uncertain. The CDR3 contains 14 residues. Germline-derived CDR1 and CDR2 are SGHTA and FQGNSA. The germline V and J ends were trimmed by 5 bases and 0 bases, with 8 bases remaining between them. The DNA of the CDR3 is TGTGCCAGCAGCCCCGGGCGAGCCAAAAACATTCAGTACTTC. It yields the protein CASSPGRAKNIQYF.

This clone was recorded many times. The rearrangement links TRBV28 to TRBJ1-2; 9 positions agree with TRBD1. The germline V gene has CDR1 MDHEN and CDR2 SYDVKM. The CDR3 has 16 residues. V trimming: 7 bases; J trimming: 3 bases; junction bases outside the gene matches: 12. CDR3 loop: CASKPGQGSRYYGYTF. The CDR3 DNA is TGTGCCAGCAAACCGGGACAGGGATCTCGGTACTATGGCTACACCTTC.

The CDR3 loop is CASSLWGSNTGELFF. The CDR3 DNA sequence: TGTGCCAGCAGCTTATGGGGGTCGAACACCGGGGAGCTGTTTTTT. This chain uses TRBV7-3 with TRBJ2-2; D tentatively reads TRBD1 or TRBD2 (5 bases each). With 2 bases removed from V and 0 bases from J, the gap between germline ends came to 7 bases. This CDR3 has 15 amino acids. Germline CDR1 SGHTA, CDR2 FQGTGA.

The DNA of the CDR3 is TGTGCCAGCAGCTCTACCTTACAGCCCCAGCATTTT. It codes for CASSSTLQPQHF. The chain is built from TRBV27 and TRBJ1-5; D not certain. Trimming took 6 bases from V and 7 from J, leaving 10 bases between them. CDR3 length: 12 residues. Germline CDR1 is MNHEY and CDR2 is SMNVEV (reference sequence).

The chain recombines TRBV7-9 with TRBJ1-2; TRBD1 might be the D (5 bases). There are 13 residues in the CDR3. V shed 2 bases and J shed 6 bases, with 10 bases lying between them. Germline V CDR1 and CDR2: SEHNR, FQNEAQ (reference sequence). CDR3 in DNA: TGTGCCAGCAGCTTAAGGGGATTCGATGGCTACACCTTC. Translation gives CASSLRGFDGYTF.

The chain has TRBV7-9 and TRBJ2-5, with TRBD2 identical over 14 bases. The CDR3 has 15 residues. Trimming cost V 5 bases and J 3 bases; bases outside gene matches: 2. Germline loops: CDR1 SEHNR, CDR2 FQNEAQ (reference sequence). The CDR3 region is CASSPGLAGEETQYF. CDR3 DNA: TGTGCCAGCAGCCCGGGACTAGCGGGAGAAGAGACCCAGTACTTC.

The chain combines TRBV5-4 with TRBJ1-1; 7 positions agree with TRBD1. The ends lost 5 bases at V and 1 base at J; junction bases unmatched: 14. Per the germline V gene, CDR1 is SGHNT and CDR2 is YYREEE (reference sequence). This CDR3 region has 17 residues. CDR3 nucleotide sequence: TGTGCCAGCAGAATGGAGGGGCGGGGACAGTCGAACACTGAAGCTTTCTTT. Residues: CASRMEGRGQSNTEAFF.

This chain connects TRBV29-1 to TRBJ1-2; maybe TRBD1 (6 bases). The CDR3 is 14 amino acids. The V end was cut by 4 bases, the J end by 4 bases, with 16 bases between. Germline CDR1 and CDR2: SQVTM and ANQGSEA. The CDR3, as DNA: TGCAGCGTTGGAAACAGGGACCGAAGCTATGGCTACACCTTC. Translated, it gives CSVGNRDRSYGYTF.

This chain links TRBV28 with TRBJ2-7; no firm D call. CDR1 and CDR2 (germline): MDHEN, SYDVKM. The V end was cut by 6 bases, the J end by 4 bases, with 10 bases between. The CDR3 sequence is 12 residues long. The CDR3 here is CASRTGAYEQYF. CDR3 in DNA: TGTGCCAGCAGGACTGGAGCTTACGAGCAGTACTTC.

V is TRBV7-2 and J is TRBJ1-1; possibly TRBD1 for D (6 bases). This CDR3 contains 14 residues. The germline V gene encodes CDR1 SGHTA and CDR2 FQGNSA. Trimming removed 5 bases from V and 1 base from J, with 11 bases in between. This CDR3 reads CASSITGRNTEAFF. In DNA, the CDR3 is TGTGCCAGCAGCATAACAGGGAGGAACACTGAAGCTTTCTTT.

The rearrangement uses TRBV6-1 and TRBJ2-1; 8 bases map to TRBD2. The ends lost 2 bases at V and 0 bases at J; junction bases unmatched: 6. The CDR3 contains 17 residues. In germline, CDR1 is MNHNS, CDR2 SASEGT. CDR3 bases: TGTGCCAGCAGTGAAAGGAGGAGCGGGAGCTCCTACAATGAGCAGTTCTTC. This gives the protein CASSERRSGSSYNEQFF.

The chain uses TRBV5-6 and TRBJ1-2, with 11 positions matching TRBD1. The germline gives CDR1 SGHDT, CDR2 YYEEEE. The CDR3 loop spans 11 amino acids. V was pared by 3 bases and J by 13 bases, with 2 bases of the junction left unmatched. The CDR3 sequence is CASSWGTGGTF. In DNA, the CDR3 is TGTGCCAGCAGCTGGGGGACAGGGGGCACCTTC.

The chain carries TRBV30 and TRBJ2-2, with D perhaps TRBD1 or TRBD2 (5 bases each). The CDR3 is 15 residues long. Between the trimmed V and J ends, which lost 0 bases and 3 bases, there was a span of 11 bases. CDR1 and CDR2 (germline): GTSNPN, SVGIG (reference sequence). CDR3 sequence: CAWSVSREYTGELFF. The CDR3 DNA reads TGTGCCTGGAGTGTGAGCAGGGAGTACACCGGGGAGCTGTTTTTT.

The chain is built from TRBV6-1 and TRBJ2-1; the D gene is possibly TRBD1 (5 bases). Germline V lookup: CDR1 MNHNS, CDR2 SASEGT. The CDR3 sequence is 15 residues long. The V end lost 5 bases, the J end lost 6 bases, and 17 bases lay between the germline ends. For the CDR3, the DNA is TGTGCCAGCAGTCCCGACAGTTTTCCCCGCAATGAGCAGTTCTTC. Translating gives CASSPDSFPRNEQFF.